This T cell receptor (beta chain) comes out of a study of blood T cell repertoires in COVID-19. Across the study: Some COVID-19 samples were acute and others convalescent; all came from the United States, Italy and Spain.

Trimming stripped 3 bases from V and 1 base from J, with 7 bases between. The CDR3 has 14 residues. Germline V gives CDR1 SGHDN, CDR2 FVKESK. In the study's own analysis: Estimation of nucleated cell counts relied on the amplification of reference gene primers. Measured with immunoSEQ multiplex PCR; TCRdb has only the in-frame clones, and not every one. V, J and clone size derive from that table, while D and trimming were established from the DNA sequence. The sample has approximately 29,000 clones, approximately 83% seen once. Sequenced: peripheral blood. The chain uses TRBV14 and TRBJ2-1, with D tentatively TRBD2 (5 bases). The sequence was collected from a woman in her sixties or seventies with active COVID-19. CDR3 in DNA: TGTGCCAGCAGCCAGAGGGTTTCCTACAATGAGCAGTTCTTC. As protein: CASSQRVSYNEQFF. Together with reference TRBV14 and TRBJ2-1, the CDR3 gives the full variable domain: EAGVTQFPSHSVIEKGQTVTLRCDPISGHDNLYWYRRVMGKEIKFLLHFVKESKQDESGMPNNRFLAERTGGTYSTLKVQPAELEDSGVYFCASSQRVSYNEQFFGPGTRLTVL.